A single sample gave rise to the 27 T cell receptor beta chains below, sequenced in a study of CD8 T cells in ankylosing spondylitis. Via MiXCR, TCRdb re-called the 5' RACE reads, giving one row per CDR3 protein. The sample lists fewer than 250,000 distinct CDR3 sequences, 8% to 11% occurring once. What was sequenced was blood, either unsorted or a sorted T cell fraction (not recorded which). The receptors derive from a male donor with ankylosing spondylitis or in good health (not recorded which).

This clonotype was seen repeatedly, ten times or more. The gene calls are TRBV12-3 or TRBV12-4 and TRBJ2-1; 7 bases agree with TRBD2. Trimming cost V 7 bases and J 4 bases; bases outside gene matches: 13. The CDR3 has 16 residues. The DNA of the CDR3 is TGTGCCAGCACTCCCCCCCGCGCTAGCGGATACAATGAGCAGTTCTTC. Translation gives CASTPPRASGYNEQFF.

This clonotype was observed many times. This rearrangement joins TRBV5-1 to TRBJ1-2; 7 positions match TRBD1. V lost 0 bases to trimming and J lost 8 bases; unmatched junction nucleotides: 7. Germline lookup yields CDR1 SGHRS and CDR2 YFSETQ. This CDR3 comprises 14 residues. CDR3 amino acids: CASSLADRAYGYTF. The DNA of the CDR3 is TGCGCCAGCAGCTTGGCCGACAGGGCGTACGGCTACACCTTC. Variable domain in full (rest from reference TRBV5-1 and TRBJ1-2): KAGVTQTPRYLIKTRGQQVTLSCSPISGHRSVSWYQQTPGQGLQFLFEYFSETQRNKGNFPGRFSGRQFSNSRSEMNVSTLELGDSALYLCASSLADRAYGYTFGSGTRLTVV.

The chain is built from TRBV5-5 and TRBJ1-1; D gene unclear. Germline CDR1 SGHKS, CDR2 YYEKEE (reference sequence). With 3 bases removed from V and 8 bases from J, the gap between germline ends came to 14 bases. CDR3 length: 13 amino acids. CDR3 in DNA: TGTGCCAGCAGCTCCCCCTCAGGTGGGGAAGCTTTCTTT. The encoded protein is CASSSPSGGEAFF.

Ten or more counts support this clonotype. The CDR3 nucleotides read TGTGCCAGCAGCGGGGGGACATCTGCCGGCTCTGAAGCTTTCTTT. It translates to CASSGGTSAGSEAFF. V gene TRBV9 combines with J gene TRBJ1-1; a possible D gene is TRBD1 (6 bases). The germline V gene has CDR1 SGDLS and CDR2 YYNGEE. Trimming shortened V by 3 bases and J by 6 bases, and 18 bases separated the two germline ends. The CDR3 loop spans 15 amino acids.

The genes are TRBV9 and TRBJ2-1, with a tentative D call TRBD2 (6 bases). Trimming pared 4 bases from V and 4 bases from J, leaving 15 bases between. The germline gives CDR1 SGDLS, CDR2 YYNGEE. This CDR3 comprises 15 residues. The CDR3: CASSPVRGLYNEQFF. The CDR3 coding sequence is TGTGCCAGCAGCCCGGTCCGGGGACTTTACAATGAGCAGTTCTTC.

This clonotype was seen many times. The chain has TRBV7-6 and TRBJ2-5, with TRBD2 identical over 12 bases. With 1 base clipped from V and 0 bases from J, the junction kept 6 bases outside the gene matches. The CDR3 extends over 18 amino acids. CDR1 is SGHVS, CDR2 FNYEAQ, per germline. This chain's CDR3 is CASSLEASGRVYQETQYF. In nucleotides, the CDR3 is TGTGCCAGCAGCTTAGAAGCTAGCGGGAGGGTCTACCAAGAGACCCAGTACTTC.

This clonotype was recorded at least ten times. This chain links TRBV15 with TRBJ2-3; 11 bases are shared with TRBD1. Germline trimming cut 5 bases from V and 4 bases from J; bases unmatched to any gene: 8. The CDR3 length is 16 residues. The germline V gene encodes CDR1 LNHNV and CDR2 YYDKDF (reference sequence). This CDR3 reads CATSLPGQGGADTQYF. The CDR3 bases are TGTGCCACCAGCCTCCCGGGACAGGGGGGAGCAGATACGCAGTATTTT.

This clonotype was recorded at least ten times. V is TRBV7-2 and J is TRBJ2-1; D not certain. Germline loops: CDR1 SGHTA, CDR2 FQGNSA. Trimming took 1 base from V and 8 from J, leaving 6 bases between them. The CDR3 runs to 12 residues. CDR3 in amino acids: CASSLDWDEQFF. The CDR3 coding sequence is TGTGCCAGCAGCTTAGATTGGGATGAGCAGTTCTTC.

The chain combines TRBV7-9 with TRBJ2-2, with unresolved D. This CDR3 comprises 12 residues. The germline CDR1 and CDR2 sequences are SEHNR and FQNEAQ (reference sequence). V dropped 5 bases and J dropped 4 bases, with 5 bases sitting between them. The CDR3 is CASSISTGELFF. CDR3 in DNA: TGTGCCAGCAGCATAAGCACCGGGGAGCTGTTTTTT.

This clonotype appeared many times. This sequence joins TRBV19 and TRBJ2-7, with 14 bases lining up with TRBD2. With 4 bases clipped from V and 5 bases from J, the junction kept 10 bases outside the gene matches. The CDR3 loop spans 17 amino acids. Germline V gene data show CDR1 as LNHDA and CDR2 as SQIVND (reference sequence). CDR3 sequence reads: CASSTTSGRGTAHEQYF. The CDR3 bases are TGTGCCAGTAGTACGACTAGCGGGAGGGGAACGGCCCACGAGCAGTACTTC.

The chain couples TRBV29-1 to TRBJ1-4; 9 bases match TRBD1. This CDR3 region has 15 residues. Trimming took 6 bases from V and 3 from J; bases not matched to a gene: 8. CDR1 is SQVTM, CDR2 ANQGSEA, per germline. CDR3 in amino acids: CSVTQQGAANEKLFF. The CDR3 bases are TGCAGCGTCACGCAACAGGGGGCAGCTAATGAAAAACTGTTTTTT.

Many counts were recorded for this clonotype. V gene TRBV12-3 or TRBV12-4 combines with J gene TRBJ1-3, with 7 bases lining up with TRBD1. This CDR3 has 16 amino acids. Trimming removed 5 bases from V and 4 bases from J; junction bases left unmatched: 11. CDR3 DNA sequence: TGTGCCAGCAGTACACCCGGGACAGCGCCCGGAAACACCATATATTTT. Translated, it gives CASSTPGTAPGNTIYF.

This clonotype has a handful of counts. The gene calls are TRBV30 and TRBJ1-1; maybe TRBD1 (5 bases). Germline V CDR1 and CDR2: GTSNPN, SVGIG (reference sequence). The CDR3 is 12 residues long. V was shortened by 0 bases and J by 8 bases, with 10 bases between the two germline ends. The CDR3 region has the DNA TGTGCCTGGAGTGTGTTGGGGCCCGAAGCTTTCTTT. This codes for CAWSVLGPEAFF.

This clonotype appeared many times. The chain recombines TRBV5-1 with TRBJ2-1, with 9 bases aligning to TRBD2. The CDR3 spans 15 residues. Germline V CDR1 and CDR2: SGHRS, YFSETQ. Trimming cost V 1 base and J 3 bases; bases outside gene matches: 2. CDR3 region: CASSLLTSGYNEQFF. The CDR3 DNA reads as TGCGCCAGCAGCTTGTTGACTAGCGGCTACAATGAGCAGTTCTTC. Variable domain in full (rest from reference TRBV5-1 and TRBJ2-1): KAGVTQTPRYLIKTRGQQVTLSCSPISGHRSVSWYQQTPGQGLQFLFEYFSETQRNKGNFPGRFSGRQFSNSRSEMNVSTLELGDSALYLCASSLLTSGYNEQFFGPGTRLTVL.

This clonotype was detected once. Mismatch with germline at one junction end may stem from a read error. The CDR3 loop reads CTSSRDGVPWYF. CDR3 in DNA: TGTACCAGCAGTCGGGACGGCGTCCCGTGGTACTTC. The chain is built from TRBV6-5 and TRBJ2-4, with D perhaps matching TRBD1 or TRBD2 (5 bases each). Germline V gene sequence: CDR1 MNHEY, CDR2 SVGAGI. The CDR3 contains 12 residues.

This clonotype showed up many times. This sequence joins TRBV11-2 and TRBJ2-3; 7 bases agree with TRBD2. Germline-derived CDR1 and CDR2 are SGHAT and FQNNGV. Trimming took 5 bases from V and 4 from J; bases not matched to a gene: 6. There are 14 residues in the CDR3. CDR3 nucleotide sequence: TGTGCCAGCAGCCTTGGACTAGTATCAGATACGCAGTATTTT. Translation: CASSLGLVSDTQYF. Full variable domain (remainder filled in from reference TRBV11-2 and TRBJ2-3): EAGVAQSPRYKIIEKRQSVAFWCNPISGHATLYWYQQILGQGPKLLIQFQNNGVVDDSQLPKDRFSAERLKGVDSTLKIQPAKLEDSAVYLCASSLGLVSDTQYFGPGTRLTVL.

The chain joins TRBV7-2 to TRBJ2-1; D is possibly TRBD2 (5 bases). Per germline, CDR1 SGHTA and CDR2 FQGNSA. V was pared by 6 bases and J by 9 bases, with 12 bases between. The CDR3 covers 12 residues. CDR3 residues: CASRTGLVEQFF. CDR3 in DNA: TGTGCCAGCAGGACCGGACTGGTTGAGCAGTTCTTC.

This clonotype was recorded many times. At one end the junction does not follow the germline gene, possibly because of a read error. The chain links TRBV20-1 to TRBJ2-5, with 12 bases identical to TRBD2. The CDR3 runs 14 residues. Germline CDR1 is DFQATT and CDR2 is SNEGSKA (reference sequence). CDR3 in amino acids: CSAKLAGGSRNLSF. The CDR3 coding sequence is TGCAGTGCAAAACTAGCGGGGGGATCGAGAAACTTGTCCTTC.

The chain recombines TRBV20-1 with TRBJ1-5; 7 bases agree with TRBD1. Trimming took 5 bases from V and 1 from J; bases not matched to a gene: 5. The CDR3 is 14 amino acids. CDR1 and CDR2 (germline): DFQATT, SNEGSKA (reference sequence). The CDR3 loop is CSAGSTGSNQPQHF. The CDR3 nucleotides are TGCAGTGCTGGCTCGACAGGGAGCAATCAGCCCCAGCATTTT.

This clonotype has a count of ten or more. The chain uses TRBV27 and TRBJ2-1, with 10 bases matching TRBD2. Germline lookup yields CDR1 MNHEY and CDR2 SMNVEV (reference sequence). Trimming cost V 4 bases and J 9 bases; bases outside gene matches: 15. CDR3 length: 17 amino acids. The CDR3 loop is CASSSPWEAGGPSEQFF. CDR3 bases: TGTGCCAGCAGTTCACCTTGGGAAGCGGGAGGGCCCAGTGAGCAGTTCTTC.

This clonotype was found many times. The chain combines TRBV14 with TRBJ2-5, with D tentatively TRBD1 or TRBD2 (5 bases each). Trimming removed 4 bases at V and 1 base at J, with 10 bases between. CDR3 size: 14 residues. Germline V gene data show CDR1 as SGHDN and CDR2 as FVKESK. CDR3 nucleotides: TGTGCCAGCAGCCCATGGGGGATCCAAGAGACCCAGTACTTC. It codes for CASSPWGIQETQYF.

There are many counts of this clonotype. The chain carries TRBV5-1 and TRBJ1-2; D unresolved. This CDR3 contains 13 residues. Germline lookup yields CDR1 SGHRS and CDR2 YFSETQ. V was trimmed by 2 bases and J by 3 bases, leaving 8 bases between them. The CDR3 DNA is TGCGCCAGCAGCTTTGAGGCGGACTATGGCTACACCTTC. It yields the protein CASSFEADYGYTF. Together with reference TRBV5-1 and TRBJ1-2, the CDR3 gives the full variable domain: KAGVTQTPRYLIKTRGQQVTLSCSPISGHRSVSWYQQTPGQGLQFLFEYFSETQRNKGNFPGRFSGRQFSNSRSEMNVSTLELGDSALYLCASSFEADYGYTFGSGTRLTVV.

This clonotype occurred many times. This sequence joins TRBV20-1 and TRBJ2-1; D is undetermined. Per the germline V gene, CDR1 is DFQATT and CDR2 is SNEGSKA (reference sequence). The V gene lost 1 base and the J gene lost 4 bases, with 11 bases spanning the gap. The CDR3 is 14 amino acids. The CDR3 region is CSARVGRPYNEQFF. The DNA of the CDR3 is TGCAGTGCTAGAGTAGGACGGCCGTACAATGAGCAGTTCTTC.

The chain combines TRBV5-1 with TRBJ2-7, with D hard to call. CDR3 length: 16 residues. Germline V gives CDR1 SGHRS, CDR2 YFSETQ. Trimming left V 4 bases short and J 4 bases short, with 21 bases between. CDR3 loop: CASSAGSAPELYEQYF. The CDR3 DNA sequence: TGCGCCAGCAGCGCCGGAAGCGCCCCGGAGTTATACGAGCAGTACTTC.

Ten or more counts support this clonotype. V usage is TRBV12-3 or TRBV12-4 and J usage is TRBJ1-1; TRBD1 is a possible D gene (5 bases). The V end was cut by 3 bases, the J end by 10 bases, with 12 bases between. This CDR3 has 12 residues. CDR3 sequence reads: CASSFGQVPAFF. Here the CDR3 DNA reads TGTGCCAGCAGTTTTGGACAAGTCCCAGCTTTCTTT.

J is TRBJ2-2 and V is TRBV7-9; 7 bases align to TRBD1. J gave up 7 bases and V 5 bases, and 7 bases lay outside the gene matches. Germline V gene data show CDR1 as SEHNR and CDR2 as FQNEAQ (reference sequence). This CDR3 spans 14 amino acids. CDR3 bases: TGTGCCAGCAGCCCGCCGACAGGGAACGGGGAGCTGTTTTTT. The encoded protein is CASSPPTGNGELFF.

This clonotype has at least ten counts. The chain links TRBV12-3 or TRBV12-4 to TRBJ2-2; tentatively, D is TRBD1 (6 bases). This CDR3 region has 15 residues. V lost 6 bases, J lost 4 bases, and 15 bases lay in between. The CDR3 nucleotides are TGTGCCAGCAGGGGACGGACAGAGGGCACCGGGGAGCTGTTTTTT. Its protein is CASRGRTEGTGELFF.